This TCR beta chain was captured by sequencing in a study of shared clonotypes between healthy human individuals (dated by TCRdb to 2020 to 2022). General notes on the study: The cohort comprised two women and three men aged 18 to 49 years. Between about 0.94 and 8.9 billion PBMCs per donor were obtained by leukapheresis. The study deeply sequenced blood TCR repertoires of about five healthy adults to estimate repertoire size and the extent of clonotype sharing between individuals. For each donor, CD4 naive and CD4 memory were each run on three plates, CD8 naive on two plates, and CD8 memory on one plate. To increase sequencing depth and limit assay-specific biases, TCR repertoire library preparation and sequencing were carried out by different laboratories using diverse techniques. What the authors observed across the whole study: Naive subsets generally had larger estimated clonotype richness than memory subsets did. The genetic and exposure-history diversity represented was limited by the small number of donors. When a few donors were compared, the shared fraction of clonotypes was approximately 5% for naive CD4, around 4% for naive CD8, 2% to 2.5% for memory CD4, and about 0.36% for memory CD8. Sampling was limited to blood, and TCR repertoires in tissue likely differ from TCR repertoires in blood. Pairwise subsampling indicated that sequencing depth was expected to affect the degree of clonotype sharing among donors. Clonotypes shared by all four sorted-subset donors showed higher generation probabilities than non-shared clonotypes. Rarefaction of sorted-subset datasets indicated incomplete sequencing despite the large sequencing depth.

As regards this clone: Which antigen it targets is not known. Within one base of it there is no much larger clone, and no base qualities were kept.

Using the deep immunoSEQ assay, TCR CDR3 regions were amplified from genomic DNA by multiplex PCR. Extracted genomic DNA from each cell subset was spread evenly across all wells of several immunoSEQ 96-well plates, with each plate serving as a replicate. For sorted subsets, each replicate PCR was loaded with around 200 ng genomic DNA, equivalent to about 33,000 T cell genomes. Purified libraries were quantified with a Qubit 3.0 fluorometer, sized on a Bioanalyzer 2100, and re-quantified with the KAPA Library Quantification kit. Every immunoSEQ 96-well plate was sequenced on a separate single-read 150-cycle Illumina NextSeq 550 flow cell. In the original analysis: The immunoSEQ output contained only junctional sequences without quality scores, so filtering could not match that applied to full-length reads. To assign V/J genes and CDR3, sequences were annotated using PyIR, a Python wrapper for IgBLAST v1.9, with IMGT germline references. Reads were filtered out if the reads had weak V/J assignments (E-value above 1e-6), no CDR3, stop codons, out-of-frame junctions, or ambiguous translated residues. V3J clonotypes were defined by identical inferred V gene, J gene, and CDR3 amino acid sequence. To compute the percentage overlap between repertoires, the number of shared unique clonotypes was divided by the size of the smaller repertoire. Repertoire richness was assessed with RTK rarefaction, the Chao1 estimator, and Recon v2.1 estimates of unobserved clonotypes. For all TCRbeta clonotypes obtained by the gDNA method from a handful of donors, generation probabilities were computed with OLGA. Drawn from immuneACCESS, this table holds only the in-frame rearrangements with V and J called that TCRdb kept. Clones are partly lost; checked studies trace under half to an unresolved V gene and leave the rest unexplained. The D gene and trimming were derived from the DNA, and the V and J assignments and clone size from that table. The sample profile shows millions of clones; approximately 94% of them were found once. Together, the top ten hold more than 0.95% of the sample.

V trim: 7 bases; J trim: 6 bases; unmatched bases: 12. The CDR3 starts with the cysteine, ends with the phenylalanine, and has 14 residues. Here the CDR3 DNA is all that survives: 42 bases in frame from base 1. CDR1 and CDR2 are drawn from the germline V gene: MDHEN, SYDVKM. CD8 naive samples were CD45RO-negative cells positively selected for CCR7, giving a CD45RA+CCR7+ population that excluded TemRA cells. Donors were healthy HIV-negative adults with no recently reported acute infections or vaccinations. Every donor was a Caucasian adult residing in Nashville, Tennessee, USA. After blood collection by leukapheresis, PBMCs were isolated using Ficoll-Histopaque density gradient centrifugation and then cryopreserved in the vapor phase of liquid nitrogen. Purity and quantity of every magnetically sorted T cell population were checked by analytical flow cytometry. From each sorted fraction, genomic DNA was isolated and quantified by UV absorbance on a Nanodrop 2000c.

The TCR originated in a man younger than 35 in good health. Sequenced: naive CD8+ T cells sorted from blood. The cell subset or site label of this sample denotes: CD45RA+CCR7+. The chain is encoded by TRBV28 joined to TRBJ2-7; 7 central bases correspond to TRBD2. CDR3 sequence: CASTLKGGAREQYF. The DNA is as follows: TGTGCCAGCACTCTAAAGGGAGGGGCTCGCGAGCAGTACTTC.